These 22 T cell receptor beta chains were sequenced from one sample in a study of blood T cell repertoires in COVID-19. Libraries were prepared by immunoSEQ multiplex PCR; TCRdb keeps only in-frame clonotypes and omits some of them. The data contain about 100,000 clones, roughly 92% of them singletons. Specimen: peripheral blood. The receptors shown here come from a man in his 70s with acute or convalescent COVID-19.

Here the CDR3 reads CASSHRDSYNSPLHF. The CDR3 DNA reads TGTGCCAGCAGCCACCGGGACAGCTATAATTCACCCCTCCACTTT. The V call is TRBV9, the J call TRBJ1-6, with 7 bases fitting TRBD1. CDR1 and CDR2 from the germline V gene are SGDLS and YYNGEE. The CDR3 sequence is 15 residues long. Trimming removed 4 bases from V and 3 bases from J; junction bases left unmatched: 4.

The chain carries TRBV6-5 and TRBJ1-2, with D possibly TRBD1 on 5 matching bases. Trimming left V 2 bases short and J 4 bases short, with 17 bases between. This CDR3 has 16 amino acids. From germline, CDR1 is MNHEY and CDR2 SVGAGI. The CDR3 protein is CASSYDSVGGIYGYTF. Written as DNA, the CDR3 is TGTGCCAGCAGTTACGATTCTGTGGGGGGGATCTATGGCTACACCTTC.

The V gene is TRBV25-1, the J gene TRBJ2-5; no reliable D call. This CDR3 is 13 amino acids long. The germline V and J ends were trimmed by 1 base and 3 bases, with 6 bases remaining between them. Germline-derived CDR1 and CDR2 are MGHDK and SYGVNS. CDR3 region: CASSESAEETQYF. As DNA, the CDR3 is TGTGCCAGCAGTGAATCCGCGGAAGAGACCCAGTACTTC.

The sample holds a few counts of this clone. The DNA for the CDR3 is TGTGCCAGCAGTTTAAGGTTTCGGCCGGGACAGGGCGGGAATTCACCCCTCCACTTT. Translated: CASSLRFRPGQGGNSPLHF. This sequence joins TRBV27 and TRBJ1-6; TRBD1 matches at 9 bases. This CDR3 is 19 amino acids long. V was clipped by 2 bases and J by 7 bases; unmatched bases: 15. Germline CDR1 is MNHEY and CDR2 is SMNVEV (reference sequence).

V is TRBV5-4 and J is TRBJ2-7, with D possibly matching TRBD2 (5 bases). V was pared by 4 bases and J by 4 bases, with 9 bases between. Germline loops: CDR1 SGHNT, CDR2 YYREEE (reference sequence). The length of the CDR3 is 12 residues. CDR3 sequence: CASSSGRYEQYF. The CDR3 DNA sequence: TGTGCCAGCAGCAGCGGACGGTACGAGCAGTACTTC.

This chain joins TRBV9 and TRBJ1-2; D gene uncertain. V dropped 0 bases and J dropped 3 bases, with 9 bases sitting between them. Germline assignment: CDR1 SGDLS and CDR2 YYNGEE. This CDR3 is 14 amino acids long. The CDR3 bases are TGTGCCAGCAGCGTAGGCAGGATTGACTATGGCTACACCTTC. Translation: CASSVGRIDYGYTF.

This sequence joins TRBV7-3 and TRBJ2-1, with TRBD2 matching 8 bases. The V gene end was trimmed by 5 bases and the J gene end by 9 bases; junction bases not matched to a gene: 6. The CDR3 spans 13 residues. Germline V gene lookup returns CDR1 SGHTA and CDR2 FQGTGA. The CDR3 reads CASSPPGGGEQFF. CDR3 DNA sequence: TGTGCCAGCAGCCCCCCGGGGGGGGGTGAGCAGTTCTTC.

The chain's CDR3 is CSARGLGELFF. The CDR3 DNA is TGCAGTGCTAGGGGACTGGGGGAGCTGTTTTTT. V usage is TRBV20-1 and J usage is TRBJ2-2; weak D call: TRBD2 (6 bases). Germline CDR1 and CDR2: DFQATT and SNEGSKA (reference sequence). The ends were cut back, 3 bases at V and 8 bases at J, with 7 bases in the middle. This CDR3 has 11 amino acids.

The chain carries TRBV6-4 and TRBJ2-2; D unresolved. Germline V lookup: CDR1 MRHNA, CDR2 SNTAGT. The V gene lost 5 bases and the J gene lost 2 bases, with 6 bases spanning the gap. The CDR3 consists of 13 residues. The CDR3 nucleotides are TGTGCCAGCAGTCCTACCAACACCGGGGAGCTGTTTTTT. Its translation: CASSPTNTGELFF.

The chain joins TRBV5-1 to TRBJ1-1; D is possibly TRBD1 (5 bases). Germline V gives CDR1 SGHRS, CDR2 YFSETQ. The length of the CDR3 is 13 residues. V was pared by 4 bases and J by 6 bases, with 13 bases between. CDR3 DNA sequence: TGCGCCAGCAGCACCCCGGGGGGTTCTGAAGCTTTCTTT. It is translated as CASSTPGGSEAFF.

The V call is TRBV13, the J call TRBJ1-5; no firm D call. V lost 0 bases and J 0 bases, leaving 9 bases between the germline ends. Per germline, CDR1 PRHDT and CDR2 FYEKMQ (reference sequence). The CDR3 extends over 16 amino acids. The CDR3 DNA follows: TGTGCCAGCAGCTTAGGGTCGCAGTATAGCAATCAGCCCCAGCATTTT. It encodes CASSLGSQYSNQPQHF. Based on the CDR3 plus reference TRBV13 and TRBJ1-5, the full variable domain is AAGVIQSPRHLIKEKRETATLKCYPIPRHDTVYWYQQGPGQDPQFLISFYEKMQSDKGSIPDRFSAQQFSDYHSELNMSSLELGDSALYFCASSLGSQYSNQPQHFGDGTRLSIL.

The gene calls are TRBV27 and TRBJ2-5; tentatively, D is TRBD2 (6 bases). The V end was cut by 4 bases, the J end by 5 bases, with 14 bases between. Germline CDR1 reads MNHEY; CDR2 reads SMNVEV (reference sequence). The CDR3 contains 14 residues. The CDR3 sequence: CASSSRGAGETQYF. The CDR3 DNA follows: TGTGCCAGCAGTTCTAGAGGGGCGGGGGAGACCCAGTACTTC.

The chain couples TRBV5-5 to TRBJ1-1; the D is unclear. The V end lost 7 bases, the J end lost 0 bases, and 13 bases lay between the germline ends. The CDR3 is 14 residues long. CDR1 and CDR2 (germline): SGHKS, YYEKEE (reference sequence). As DNA, the CDR3 is TGTGCCAGCGTACCACGGACTCTGAACACTGAAGCTTTCTTT. This codes for CASVPRTLNTEAFF.

The CDR3 bases are TGTGCCAGCAGCCGGACAGGGGGCGCATTAGAAAAACTGTTTTTT. The encoded protein is CASSRTGGALEKLFF. The chain carries TRBV6-5 and TRBJ1-4; TRBD1 matches at 11 bases. Trimming took 6 bases from V and 8 from J; bases not matched to a gene: 8. The germline CDR1 and CDR2 sequences are MNHEY and SVGAGI. This CDR3 has 15 residues.

Here the CDR3 DNA reads TGTGCCAGCAGCAATGGACACGGCTACTACGAGCAGTACTTC. Residues: CASSNGHGYYEQYF. The rearrangement joins TRBV7-6 to TRBJ2-7, with a tentative D call TRBD1 (5 bases). In germline, CDR1 is SGHVS, CDR2 FNYEAQ. The CDR3 extends over 14 amino acids. V gave up 5 bases and J gave up 3 bases, with 14 bases separating them.

Note on this clone: The identical CDR3 is also encoded by other nucleotide sequences in the sample. The chain links TRBV18 to TRBJ2-7, with no clear D. The CDR3 contains 13 residues. The germline V and J ends were trimmed by 3 bases and 1 base, with 7 bases remaining between them. Germline values: CDR1 KGHSH, CDR2 LQKENI. The CDR3 bases are TGTGCCAGCTCACCGGCGAGGTCCTACGAGCAGTACTTC. Amino acids: CASSPARSYEQYF. Together with reference TRBV18 and TRBJ2-7, the CDR3 gives the full variable domain: NAGVMQNPRHLVRRRGQEARLRCSPMKGHSHVYWYRQLPEEGLKFMVYLQKENIIDESGMPKERFSAEFPKEGPSILRIQQVVRGDSAAYFCASSPARSYEQYFGPGTRLTVT.

V gene TRBV2 combines with J gene TRBJ1-2, with D tentatively TRBD1 (5 bases). The V end lost 4 bases, the J end lost 3 bases, and 18 bases lay between the germline ends. This CDR3 is built from 16 residues. Germline values: CDR1 SNHLY, CDR2 FYNNEI. The CDR3 reads CASSGGERAYDYGYTF. The CDR3 bases are TGTGCCAGCAGTGGGGGGGAGAGAGCCTACGACTATGGCTACACCTTC.

The rearrangement links TRBV5-1 to TRBJ2-5; D perhaps matches TRBD1 (5 bases). Germline CDR1 is SGHRS and CDR2 is YFSETQ. There are 14 residues in the CDR3. V was cut by 3 bases and J by 1 base, with 10 bases left in between. The CDR3 reads CASSSQALQETQYF. In nucleotides, the CDR3 is TGCGCCAGCAGCTCACAGGCGCTCCAAGAGACCCAGTACTTC.

The chain couples TRBV6-6 to TRBJ1-1, with a possible D match to TRBD1 (6 bases). Germline V lookup: CDR1 MNHNY, CDR2 SVGAGI (reference sequence). The CDR3 is 12 amino acids. Trimming shortened V by 4 bases and J by 6 bases, and 9 bases separated the two germline ends. This chain's CDR3 is CASSLDRSEAFF. The CDR3 nucleotides are TGTGCCAGCAGTTTGGACAGATCTGAAGCTTTCTTT.

The rearrangement links TRBV15 to TRBJ2-7; 14 bases align to TRBD2. The CDR3 length is 13 residues. After removal of 5 bases from V and 13 bases from J, the junction contained 7 bases not matched to a gene. Germline V gene lookup returns CDR1 LNHNV and CDR2 YYDKDF (reference sequence). CDR3: CATSGRLAGGPYF. CDR3 in DNA: TGTGCCACCAGCGGGAGACTAGCGGGGGGGCCCTACTTC.

The chain is built from TRBV27 and TRBJ1-1; TRBD1 aligns across 9 bases. The CDR3 consists of 14 residues. The V gene end was trimmed by 6 bases and the J gene end by 11 bases; junction bases not matched to a gene: 13. Germline V gives CDR1 MNHEY, CDR2 SMNVEV (reference sequence). CDR3 sequence (DNA): TGTGCCAGCAGACCGACAGGGGGAGGTCTGGGGGCTTTCTTT. Translated: CASRPTGGGLGAFF.

The chain carries TRBV14 and TRBJ2-1; D not resolved. The V and J ends lost 1 base and 0 bases respectively, with 7 bases between them. This CDR3 has 15 amino acids. CDR1 and CDR2 from the germline V gene are SGHDN and FVKESK. As DNA, the CDR3 is TGTGCCAGCAGCCAAGGTCCCCTCTCCTACAATGAGCAGTTCTTC. Its protein is CASSQGPLSYNEQFF.